This T cell receptor beta chain was recorded in a study of blood T cell repertoires in COVID-19. The germline V and J ends were trimmed by 1 base and 0 bases, with 8 bases remaining between them. Germline CDR1 is SGHDT and CDR2 is YYEEEE. The CDR3 is 15 residues long. Produced via immunoSEQ multiplex PCR; TCRdb's table is partial and in-frame only. The table has over 200,000 clones, approximately 90% seen once. The receptor's source is a man aged 30-40 years with COVID-19, enrolled during active disease. The V and J genes are TRBV5-6 and TRBJ1-3; D uncertain. Sequencing was performed on peripheral blood. The CDR3 here is CASSLSGFSGNTIYF. The DNA for the CDR3 is TGTGCCAGCAGCTTGTCGGGATTCTCTGGAAACACCATATATTTT. Full variable domain (outside the CDR3, taken from reference TRBV5-6 and TRBJ1-3): DAGVTQSPTHLIKTRGQQVTLRCSPKSGHDTVSWYQQALGQGPQFIFQYYEEEERQRGNFPDRFSGHQFPNYSSELNVNALLLGDSALYLCASSLSGFSGNTIYFGEGSWLTVV.